The rows below give T cell receptor beta chains drawn from one sample of a study of blood T cell repertoires in COVID-19. Assay used: immunoSEQ multiplex PCR; TCRdb lists only in-frame clones, some missing. The data contain more than 110,000 clones, about 87% of them singletons. Sequenced input: peripheral blood. These receptors came from a human donor in a cohort sampled during active COVID-19. The CDR3 runs from the conserved cysteine through the conserved F or W. The D gene is left open where the match is weak. The size field is filled for only some rows; it gives once, few, many or a size class.

V: TRBV24-1
J: TRBJ1-5
size: .
D: .
CDR3: CATSRDANQPQHF
DNA: TGTGCCACCAGCAGGGATGCCAATCAGCCCCAGCATTTT

V: TRBV10-3
J: TRBJ2-1
size: .
D: TRBD2
CDR3: CAISVGGRTYNEQFF
DNA: TGTGCCATCAGTGTTGGCGGGAGGACCTACAATGAGCAGTTCTTC

V: TRBV28
J: TRBJ1-2
size: .
D: .
CDR3: CASSSPSGYTF
DNA: TGTGCCAGCAGTTCCCCCTCTGGCTACACCTTC

V: TRBV5-1
J: TRBJ1-3
size: .
D: .
CDR3: CASSLSSSGNTIYF
DNA: TGCGCCAGCAGCTTGTCGAGCTCTGGAAACACCATATATTTT

V: TRBV5-1
J: TRBJ2-3
size: .
D: TRBD1
CDR3: CASSFATGVRTDTQYF
DNA: TGCGCCAGCAGCTTCGCGACAGGGGTGAGAACAGATACGCAGTATTTT

V: TRBV18
J: TRBJ1-1
size: few
D: .
CDR3: CASSQEAGRTEAFF
DNA: TGTGCCAGCTCACAGGAAGCAGGGCGGACTGAAGCTTTCTTT

V: TRBV4-3
J: TRBJ1-1
size: .
D: .
CDR3: CASSQDQDTEAFF
DNA: TGCGCCAGCAGCCAAGATCAGGACACTGAAGCTTTCTTT

V: TRBV9
J: TRBJ2-1
size: .
D: TRBD2
CDR3: CASSVGRLAGAGEQFF
DNA: TGTGCCAGCAGCGTAGGACGGCTAGCGGGGGCGGGTGAGCAGTTCTTC

V: TRBV5-5
J: TRBJ1-5
size: .
D: TRBD1
CDR3: CASSPTGLNQPQHF
DNA: TGTGCCAGCAGCCCGACAGGGCTCAATCAGCCCCAGCATTTT

V: TRBV25-1
J: TRBJ1-2
size: once
D: .
CDR3: CASSESPPSSSGGYTF
DNA: TGTGCCAGCAGTGAATCCCCACCGTCTTCTAGTGGGGGCTACACCTTC

V: TRBV5-1
J: TRBJ2-1
size: .
D: TRBD2
CDR3: CASSRGDSYNEQFF
DNA: TGCGCCAGCAGCCGGGGGGACTCCTACAATGAGCAGTTCTTC

V: TRBV24-1
J: TRBJ2-3
size: .
D: TRBD1
CDR3: CATSDQGATDTQYF
DNA: TGTGCCACCAGTGACCAGGGGGCAACAGATACGCAGTATTTT